The entry that follows covers one T cell receptor (beta chain) sequence. Its matching antigen is unknown. This sample was taken from a study of T cell repertoires in cytomegalovirus infection. At the level of the study: Matching HLA type and CMV infection were both indicated by public TCR beta signatures. Study findings and constraints: Dominant in the ex vivo response were TCR beta clonotypes restricted by HLA-C and specific for CMV.

TCRdb analysed the reads with MiXCR anew, one entry per CDR3 protein. This sample yields around 900,000 distinct CDR3 sequences, of which roughly 31% are seen a single time; about an eighth belongs to the top ten. V gave up 4 bases and J gave up 0 bases, with 19 bases separating them. There are 18 residues in the CDR3. Germline loops: CDR1 MNHEY, CDR2 SVGEGT. The chain has TRBV6-2 or TRBV6-3 and TRBJ1-5; D is perhaps TRBD1 (6 bases). The sample in question was cultured CD8+ T cells from PBMCs, obtained from culture after CMV antigen stimulation. The sequence was collected from a human donor in good health (CMV status not recorded). Some clones in this sample may be carry-over from other donors' samples. The CDR3 nucleotides are TGTGCCAGCAGTTCGCCCCCAAGACAGGACTATAGCAATCAGCCCCAGCATTTT. Protein product: CASSSPPRQDYSNQPQHF.